This TCR beta chain was captured by sequencing in a study of blood T cell dynamics during melanoma immunotherapy. Across the study: Standard first-line treatment here was pembrolizumab or nivolumab plus ipilimumab in metastatic melanoma.

Time point described: week 3, after first cycle of checkpoint inhibitor. Prior systemic cancer therapy, immunosuppressant use and other active malignancies excluded patients. Clones were sequenced by immunoSEQ multiplex PCR, and TCRdb holds only the in-frame ones, with some missing. Counted here are approximately 6,300 clones, around 90% occurring once; the ten biggest clones make up 4% to 6%. The CDR3 length is 17 residues. Trimming removed 1 base at V and 0 bases at J, with 14 bases between. CDR1 KGHSH and CDR2 LQKENI come from the germline V gene. Study results and limitations: The study could not tell melanoma-specific clones from general immune activation.

Comment on this clone: No antigen is known for it.

The chain uses TRBV18 and TRBJ2-3; the D gene is possibly TRBD1 (5 bases). This sequence originates from a human donor with melanoma. Sequenced material: blood, taken from a patient treated with checkpoint blockade. CDR3 coding DNA: TGTGCCAGCTCACCACTCGCTGGGGCGAGCAGCACAGATACGCAGTATTTT. This gives the protein CASSPLAGASSTDTQYF. The whole variable domain, remainder taken from reference TRBV18 and TRBJ2-3, is NAGVMQNPRHLVRRRGQEARLRCSPMKGHSHVYWYRQLPEEGLKFMVYLQKENIIDESGMPKERFSAEFPKEGPSILRIQQVVRGDSAAYFCASSPLAGASSTDTQYFGPGTRLTVL.